Listed here is a single TCR beta chain. As yet, its antigen is unknown. The CDR3 loop spans 13 amino acids. V gave up 0 bases and J gave up 3 bases, with 5 bases separating them. The germline V gene has CDR1 LNHNV and CDR2 YYDKDF (reference sequence). This entry comes from a study of cytomegalovirus exposure and HLA in healthy donors. The wider study: Approximately 200 million T cells yielded more than 90 million unique TCR beta sequences in earlier analysis.

Findings and limits, study-wide: In presence/absence analyses, roughly uniform sequencing depth across donors was assumed. TCR beta sequences reportedly predicted the HLA-A and HLA-B alleles of most subjects accurately.

60 Vbeta and 13 Jbeta primers were used in PCR. Here immunoSEQ multiplex PCR was the method, and the copy in TCRdb shows in-frame clones only, minus some. This sample yields about 180,000 clones, of which 79% are seen a single time; approximately 0.7% belongs to the top ten. The sequencing sample was made of PBMCs. This chain uses TRBV15 with TRBJ2-5; no clear D. This clonotype originated in a woman in her thirties or forties in good health and CMV-seronegative. The DNA of the CDR3 is TGTGCCACCAGCAGAGATAGAGAAGAGACCCAGTACTTC. Translated, it gives CATSRDREETQYF.